This T cell receptor beta chain is drawn from a study of beta chain features in type 1 diabetes. On the study more broadly: All of the samples together had around 110,000,000 sorted cells examined.

Purity (above 95%) was reached by all sorted populations. This clone was seen a few times. Expressed TCRB transcripts were sequenced after all isolated RNA was converted to cDNA. Assay: immunoSEQ multiplex PCR; the TCRdb copy retains only in-frame clones and omits some. The sample contains more than 300,000 clones, 6.5% to 10% of which appear only once. The CDR3 sequence is 11 residues long. Trimming pared 5 bases from V and 5 bases from J, leaving 9 bases between. The V gene's germline CDR1 is DFQATT and CDR2 SNEGSKA (reference sequence). The clonotype comes from a woman under 30 in good health. Sequences were obtained from central memory CD4+ T cells from blood. The rearrangement links TRBV20-1 to TRBJ2-5; tentative D call: TRBD1 (6 bases). CDR3 DNA: TGCAGTGCTCACAGGGTTGAGACCCAGTACTTC. This codes for CSAHRVETQYF.